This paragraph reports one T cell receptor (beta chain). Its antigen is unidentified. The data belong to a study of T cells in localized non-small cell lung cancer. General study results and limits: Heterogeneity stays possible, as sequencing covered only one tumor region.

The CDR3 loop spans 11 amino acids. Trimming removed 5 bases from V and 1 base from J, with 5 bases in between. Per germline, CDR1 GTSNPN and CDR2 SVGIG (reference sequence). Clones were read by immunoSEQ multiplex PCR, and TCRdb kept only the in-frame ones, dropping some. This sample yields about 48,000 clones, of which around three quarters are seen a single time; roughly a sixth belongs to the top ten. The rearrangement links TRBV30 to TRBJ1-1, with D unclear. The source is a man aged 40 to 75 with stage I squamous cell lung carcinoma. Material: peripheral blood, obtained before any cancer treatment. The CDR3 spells CAWGTNTEAFF. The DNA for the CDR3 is TGTGCCTGGGGAACGAACACTGAAGCTTTCTTT.